The 8 T cell receptor beta chains below come from one sample, sequenced in a study of blood T cells in healthy people across ages. Primers used in a second PCR of about 6 to 12 cycles were a sample-barcoded 5' primer and a J-beta primer mix. In TCRdb, the 5' RACE reads were re-called with MiXCR into one record per CDR3 protein. The repertoire holds approximately 960,000 distinct CDR3 sequences, with roughly 28% as singletons. The same data also went into a second study, on T cells of mothers and their children.

Sequenced material: blood. The source is a woman aged 40 to 50 in good health.

There are a few counts of this clonotype. The V and J genes are TRBV20-1 and TRBJ1-5; perhaps TRBD1 as D (5 bases). This CDR3 contains 14 residues. From germline, CDR1 is DFQATT and CDR2 SNEGSKA (reference sequence). The chain's CDR3 is CTIPRGYSNQPQHF. In DNA, the CDR3 is TGCACTATTCCTAGGGGTTATAGCAATCAGCCCCAGCATTTT.

V usage is TRBV11-1 and J usage is TRBJ2-7; tentative D call: TRBD2 (6 bases). The germline V gene encodes CDR1 SGHAT and CDR2 FQDESV (reference sequence). V gave up 4 bases and J gave up 3 bases, with 19 bases separating them. The CDR3 is made up of 16 amino acids. The CDR3 DNA is TGTGCCAGCAGCTACTCTTTGGGAGGATCGGACTACGAGCAGTACTTC. The encoded protein is CASSYSLGGSDYEQYF.

This clonotype showed up just once. At one of its ends the junction is not consistent with the germline gene, which may arise from a read error. The chain employs TRBV12-3 or TRBV12-4 and TRBJ2-3; D uncertain. The CDR3 consists of 15 residues. The CDR3 sequence: CVSSPDWVRADMQYF. CDR3 in DNA: TGTGTCAGCAGCCCCGACTGGGTGAGAGCAGATATGCAGTATTTT.

This clonotype was seen a handful of times. This chain uses TRBV7-6 with TRBJ2-1; either TRBD1 or TRBD2 may fit D (5 bases each). There are 13 residues in the CDR3. Germline V gene sequence: CDR1 SGHVS, CDR2 FNYEAQ. Trimming removed 5 bases at V and 9 bases at J, with 14 bases between. Here the CDR3 reads CASSVVPGTEQFF. CDR3 sequence (DNA): TGTGCCAGCAGCGTCGTCCCCGGGACTGAGCAGTTCTTC.

The DNA for the CDR3 is TGTGCCAGCAGCGCCTACAGGGCGCAGGACACTGAAGCTTTCTTT. This codes for CASSAYRAQDTEAFF. This chain connects TRBV7-6 to TRBJ1-1; tentative D call: TRBD1 (6 bases). The V end was cut by 5 bases, the J end by 3 bases, with 16 bases between. Germline V gives CDR1 SGHVS, CDR2 FNYEAQ. This CDR3 is built from 15 residues.

This clonotype appeared many times. The chain joins TRBV28 to TRBJ2-1; D possibly corresponds to TRBD2 (5 bases). The CDR3 totals 16 residues. CDR1 is MDHEN and CDR2 is SYDVKM in the germline V gene. The V end lost 6 bases, the J end lost 3 bases, and 18 bases lay between the germline ends. In DNA form, the CDR3 reads TGTGCCAGCAGGGGCCCAAGCGGTCCTTACTACAATGAGCAGTTCTTC. Encoded protein: CASRGPSGPYYNEQFF.

This clonotype came up many times. This chain joins TRBV29-1 and TRBJ2-3, with 9 bases lining up with TRBD1. The germline V gene encodes CDR1 SQVTM and CDR2 ANQGSEA. The length of the CDR3 is 15 residues. V shed 5 bases and J 8 bases; nucleotides not matched to a gene: 14. CDR3 nucleotide sequence: TGCAGCGTTACTGGCCCGGGACAGGGAACCGGTACGCAGTATTTT. Translated: CSVTGPGQGTGTQYF.

Note on this clonotype: A read error may account for a junction end that differs from germline. The CDR3 is CASSDRDRGTNVRTF. The CDR3 coding sequence is TGTGCCAGCAGTGACCGGGACAGGGGAACCAACGTCCGGACTTTC. The rearrangement links TRBV25-1 to TRBJ2-6, with 10 bases aligning to TRBD1. This CDR3 has 15 amino acids. Germline V gene sequence: CDR1 MGHDK, CDR2 SYGVNS.